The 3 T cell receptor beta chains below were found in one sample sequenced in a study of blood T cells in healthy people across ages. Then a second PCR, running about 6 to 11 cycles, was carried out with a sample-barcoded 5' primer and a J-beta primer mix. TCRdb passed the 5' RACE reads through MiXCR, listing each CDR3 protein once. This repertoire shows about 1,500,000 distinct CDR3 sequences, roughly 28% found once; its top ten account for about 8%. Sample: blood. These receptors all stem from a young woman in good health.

The CDR3 spells CASSPKFSGSNTDTQYF. The CDR3 DNA follows: TGTGCCAGCAGCCCCAAGTTTAGCGGGAGTAACACAGATACGCAGTATTTT. The chain carries TRBV4-2 and TRBJ2-3, with TRBD2 matching over 9 bases. The CDR3 has 17 amino acids. Looked up from germline, CDR1 is LGHNA and CDR2 is YNFKEQ. V shed 4 bases and J 2 bases; nucleotides not matched to a gene: 10.

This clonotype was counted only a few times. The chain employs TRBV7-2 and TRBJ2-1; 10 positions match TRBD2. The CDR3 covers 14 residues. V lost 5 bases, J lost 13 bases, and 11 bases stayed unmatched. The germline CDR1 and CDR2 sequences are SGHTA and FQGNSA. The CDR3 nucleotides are TGTGCCAGCAGCCGATCGGGACTAGCGTCACATCAGTTCTTC. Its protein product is CASSRSGLASHQFF.

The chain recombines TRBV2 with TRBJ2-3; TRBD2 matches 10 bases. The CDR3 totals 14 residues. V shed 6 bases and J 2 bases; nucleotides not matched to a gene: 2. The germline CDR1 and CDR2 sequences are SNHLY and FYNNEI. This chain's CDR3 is CASRTSGPTDTQYF. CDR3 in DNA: TGTGCCAGCAGGACTAGCGGGCCCACAGATACGCAGTATTTT.